A single sample gave rise to the 26 T cell receptor beta chains below, sequenced in a study of human T cells and chemical hapten exposure. The sample's time point: patch test 3, about 24 weeks after DPC sensitization. Treatment denoted: therapeutic diphenylcyclopropenone sensitization with weekly scalp DPC. TCRdb reprocessed the RACE reads with MiXCR, giving one entry per CDR3 protein. In the table there are about 160,000 distinct CDR3 sequences, approximately 30% of which are singletons. This material consisted of whole blood, taken in connection with sensitization to the hapten diphenylcyclopropenone (DPC). The receptor set was obtained from a woman aged 18-30 years with alopecia areata. Some clones in this sample may be carry-over from other donors' samples.

The V call is TRBV20-1, the J call TRBJ2-7; D possibly corresponds to TRBD2 (5 bases). The CDR3 length is 13 residues. V was clipped by 6 bases and J by 6 bases, with 18 bases between them. The V gene's germline CDR1 is DFQATT and CDR2 SNEGSKA (reference sequence). The CDR3 region is CSAREGRYGEQYF. The CDR3 nucleotides are TGCAGTGCCCGAGAGGGCAGATATGGCGAGCAGTACTTC.

The genes are TRBV5-1 and TRBJ2-1, with D possibly matching TRBD1 (6 bases). The CDR3 has 17 amino acids. Trimming pared 0 bases from V and 0 bases from J, leaving 13 bases between. The germline V gene encodes CDR1 SGHRS and CDR2 YFSETQ. CDR3 DNA: TGCGCCAGCAGCTTGGGACAGGTCCCCTCCTCCTACAATGAGCAGTTCTTC. This translates into CASSLGQVPSSYNEQFF.

The genes are TRBV5-1 and TRBJ1-1; D perhaps matches TRBD1 (6 bases). Germline V lookup: CDR1 SGHRS, CDR2 YFSETQ. V dropped 4 bases and J dropped 3 bases, with 22 bases sitting between them. This CDR3 spans 17 amino acids. CDR3 region: CASSPPTVLTGYTEAFF. The CDR3 region has the DNA TGCGCCAGCAGCCCACCCACAGTCCTTACAGGGTACACTGAAGCTTTCTTT.

The genes are TRBV12-3 or TRBV12-4 and TRBJ2-5; possible D gene TRBD2, 7 bases. There are 15 residues in the CDR3. The V gene lost 1 base and the J gene lost 1 base, with 10 bases spanning the gap. The CDR3 spells CASSLERGGQETQYF. The CDR3 region has the DNA TGTGCCAGCAGTTTAGAGAGGGGGGGCCAAGAGACCCAGTACTTC.

This chain uses TRBV5-1 with TRBJ2-3; D call uncertain. V was cut by 5 bases and J by 2 bases, with 21 bases left in between. This CDR3 contains 17 residues. CDR1 and CDR2 (germline): SGHRS, YFSETQ. This chain's CDR3 is CASSQEQRRIDTDTQYF. The DNA of the CDR3 is TGCGCCAGCAGTCAAGAGCAGCGCAGGATCGACACAGATACGCAGTATTTT.

The gene calls are TRBV7-2 and TRBJ2-3, with D perhaps TRBD1 or TRBD2 (5 bases each). Trimming shortened V by 5 bases and J by 6 bases, and 15 bases separated the two germline ends. Per germline, CDR1 SGHTA and CDR2 FQGNSA. The length of the CDR3 is 14 residues. DNA of the CDR3: TGTGCCAGCAGCAAGGGGAGACATGTGGATACGCAGTATTTT. Protein sequence: CASSKGRHVDTQYF.

This clonotype has ten or more counts. This chain joins TRBV29-1 and TRBJ2-6, with D maybe TRBD1 (6 bases). Germline V CDR1 and CDR2: SQVTM, ANQGSEA. V was clipped by 6 bases and J by 3 bases, with 12 bases between them. This CDR3 has 14 amino acids. The DNA of the CDR3 is TGCAGCGTCAGGGGTCCAGGTGGGGCCAACGTCCTGACTTTC. It codes for CSVRGPGGANVLTF.

The chain joins TRBV20-1 to TRBJ2-1; TRBD2 matches 9 bases. The CDR3 spans 15 residues. CDR1 is DFQATT, CDR2 SNEGSKA, per germline (reference sequence). V shed 0 bases and J 2 bases; nucleotides not matched to a gene: 2. CDR3 residues: CSAREGGGAYNEQFF. As DNA, the CDR3 is TGCAGTGCTAGAGAGGGCGGGGGGGCCTACAATGAGCAGTTCTTC.

This clonotype was picked up one time. This chain connects TRBV7-3 to TRBJ2-5, with TRBD1 identical over 8 bases. Germline CDR1 and CDR2: SGHTA and FQGTGA. The ends lost 4 bases at V and 7 bases at J; junction bases unmatched: 5. The CDR3 loop spans 13 amino acids. The CDR3 protein is CASSSRTGRTQYF. The CDR3 bases are TGTGCCAGCAGCTCTCGGACAGGGCGGACCCAGTACTTC.

The chain carries TRBV5-6 and TRBJ1-2; 7 nucleotides agree with TRBD1. The trim removed 4 bases at V and 4 bases at J, leaving 1 base unmatched. The CDR3 covers 12 residues. The germline V gene encodes CDR1 SGHDT and CDR2 YYEEEE. The CDR3 loop is CASSGDSYGYTF. CDR3 in DNA: TGTGCCAGCAGCGGGGACAGCTATGGCTACACCTTC.

V is TRBV5-1 and J is TRBJ2-3; D remains ambiguous. The CDR3 consists of 11 residues. The V gene's germline CDR1 is SGHRS and CDR2 YFSETQ. Trimming shortened V by 4 bases and J by 3 bases, and 3 bases separated the two germline ends. The CDR3 spells CASSETDTQYF. The CDR3 nucleotides read TGCGCCAGCAGCGAGACAGATACGCAGTATTTT.

With regard to this clonotype: At one of its ends the junction is not consistent with the germline gene, which may arise from a read error. V gene TRBV9 combines with J gene TRBJ1-6; no firm D call. The germline V gene encodes CDR1 SGDLS and CDR2 YYNGEE. CDR3 length equals 9 residues. The CDR3 loop reads CASSVGRPF. Here the CDR3 DNA reads TGTGCCAGCAGCGTAGGCCGGCCTTTT.

This clonotype was observed many times. This chain connects TRBV2 to TRBJ2-3, with D perhaps matching TRBD2 (6 bases). Trimming cost V 1 base and J 14 bases, with 13 bases left between them. Germline V gene sequence: CDR1 SNHLY, CDR2 FYNNEI. The CDR3 extends over 12 amino acids. Here the CDR3 reads CASSEGPEGSYF. The CDR3 nucleotides read TGTGCCAGCAGTGAAGGGCCGGAGGGATCGTATTTT.

This clonotype has more than one count but fewer than ten. The rearrangement joins TRBV7-3 to TRBJ2-2, with 10 nucleotides matching TRBD2. The CDR3 is 17 amino acids. CDR1 is SGHTA and CDR2 is FQGTGA in the germline V gene. The V gene end was trimmed by 2 bases and the J gene end by 4 bases; junction bases not matched to a gene: 7. CDR3 amino acids: CASSLPSGSIGTGELFF. DNA of the CDR3: TGTGCCAGCAGCTTACCTAGCGGGAGCATAGGCACCGGGGAGCTGTTTTTT. Variable domain in full (rest from reference TRBV7-3 and TRBJ2-2): GAGVSQTPSNKVTEKGKYVELRCDPISGHTALYWYRQSLGQGPEFLIYFQGTGAADDSGLPNDRFFAVRPEGSVSTLKIQRTERGDSAVYLCASSLPSGSIGTGELFFGEGSRLTVL.

DNA of the CDR3: TGCAGTGCTATCAACGGGAGAGACTATGGCTACACCTTC. Its protein product is CSAINGRDYGYTF. The chain is built from TRBV20-1 and TRBJ1-2; D is ambiguous. The V gene lost 4 bases and the J gene lost 3 bases, with 12 bases spanning the gap. There are 13 residues in the CDR3. In germline, CDR1 is DFQATT, CDR2 SNEGSKA (reference sequence).

This clonotype was seen ten or more times. This chain connects TRBV20-1 to TRBJ2-7; 7 nucleotides line up with TRBD1. Germline V gives CDR1 DFQATT, CDR2 SNEGSKA (reference sequence). The CDR3 totals 15 residues. V trimming: 6 bases; J trimming: 2 bases; junction bases outside the gene matches: 13. CDR3 protein: CSATLGDRSTYEQYF. As DNA, the CDR3 is TGCAGTGCCACCCTTGGGGACAGATCTACCTACGAGCAGTACTTC.

This clonotype was counted between two and nine times. The chain links TRBV5-1 to TRBJ1-6, with D perhaps TRBD1 (5 bases). V dropped 4 bases and J dropped 6 bases, with 8 bases sitting between them. Germline V gives CDR1 SGHRS, CDR2 YFSETQ. This CDR3 contains 13 residues. CDR3 sequence reads: CASSRGTNSPLHF. CDR3 DNA sequence: TGCGCCAGCAGCAGGGGAACTAATTCACCCCTCCACTTT.

The CDR3, as DNA: TGTGCCAGCTCAATCGGTAGCAATCAGCCCCAGCATTTT. Translating gives CASSIGSNQPQHF. V is TRBV18 and J is TRBJ1-5; the D is unclear. V was trimmed by 5 bases and J by 0 bases, leaving 5 bases between them. Per germline, CDR1 KGHSH and CDR2 LQKENI. CDR3 length: 13 residues.

As for this clonotype: A much larger clone lies one base from this, so it may be a read error. The chain recombines TRBV4-1 with TRBJ2-4; 12 bases map to TRBD1. V lost 3 bases, J lost 0 bases, and 6 bases stayed unmatched. This CDR3 is 18 amino acids long. From germline, CDR1 is MGHRA and CDR2 YSYEKL. Here the CDR3 reads CASSQSGQGALAKNIQYF. Here the CDR3 DNA reads TGCGCCAGCAGCCAGTCGGGACAGGGGGCTCTAGCCAAAAACATTCAGTACTTC.

This clonotype was counted between two and nine times. The genes are TRBV4-1 and TRBJ1-1; D uncertain. The CDR3 contains 14 residues. V was cut by 4 bases and J by 5 bases, with 14 bases left in between. Germline assignment: CDR1 MGHRA and CDR2 YSYEKL. CDR3 bases: TGCGCCAGCAGCCCCTTTGAAGGCAAAACTGAAGCTTTCTTT. Its translation: CASSPFEGKTEAFF.

This clonotype has a count of ten or more. The genes are TRBV29-1 and TRBJ2-1, with D hard to call. This CDR3 has 11 residues. Trimming shortened V by 7 bases and J by 4 bases, and 8 bases separated the two germline ends. The V gene's germline CDR1 is SQVTM and CDR2 ANQGSEA. In DNA, the CDR3 is TGCAGCGCAGAAATTTACAATGAGCAGTTCTTC. It specifies CSAEIYNEQFF.

The chain is built from TRBV29-1 and TRBJ2-1, with 7 bases matching TRBD2. Per the germline V gene, CDR1 is SQVTM and CDR2 is ANQGSEA. There are 14 residues in the CDR3. V shed 4 bases, J shed 5 bases, and the junction held 8 bases outside the gene matches. The CDR3 loop reads CSVGRGSSHNEQFF. Here the CDR3 DNA reads TGCAGCGTTGGACGCGGGAGTTCCCACAATGAGCAGTTCTTC.

The V gene is TRBV2, the J gene TRBJ1-2; D unresolved. CDR1 is SNHLY and CDR2 is FYNNEI in the germline V gene. The CDR3 extends over 13 amino acids. Trimming took 2 bases from V and 2 from J, leaving 6 bases between them. The CDR3 spells CASSETANYGYTF. CDR3 DNA sequence: TGTGCCAGCAGTGAAACAGCCAACTATGGCTACACCTTC.

This clonotype came up a few times. The chain recombines TRBV18 with TRBJ2-7; 7 bases are a match to TRBD2. This CDR3 is 14 amino acids long. Per the germline V gene, CDR1 is KGHSH and CDR2 is LQKENI. The J segment lost 0 bases and the V segment lost 6 bases, leaving 5 bases of the junction unmatched. The CDR3 spells CASSWGGSSYEQYF. In nucleotides, the CDR3 is TGTGCCAGCTCGTGGGGGGGGAGCTCCTACGAGCAGTACTTC. Complete variable domain (other parts from reference TRBV18 and TRBJ2-7): NAGVMQNPRHLVRRRGQEARLRCSPMKGHSHVYWYRQLPEEGLKFMVYLQKENIIDESGMPKERFSAEFPKEGPSILRIQQVVRGDSAAYFCASSWGGSSYEQYFGPGTRLTVT.

The V call is TRBV6-2 or TRBV6-3, the J call TRBJ1-1, with D hard to call. The germline V gene encodes CDR1 MNHEY and CDR2 SVGEGT. CDR3 length: 14 residues. The ends were cut back, 3 bases at V and 6 bases at J, with 14 bases in the middle. The CDR3 here is CASSYFLRRAEAFF. DNA of the CDR3: TGTGCCAGCAGTTATTTTTTGCGGAGGGCTGAAGCTTTCTTT.

This chain connects TRBV3-1 to TRBJ2-5; D uncertain. The V gene lost 0 bases and the J gene lost 3 bases, with 11 bases spanning the gap. The CDR3 runs 15 residues. CDR1 and CDR2 from the germline V gene are LGHDT and YNNKEL (reference sequence). CDR3 coding DNA: TGTGCCAGCAGCCAAGAGGTACTGGATAAAGAGACCCAGTACTTC. Its protein product is CASSQEVLDKETQYF.